This TCR beta chain was found in a study of shared clonotypes between healthy human individuals. Background on the study: The donors, two women and a few men, were aged 18 to 49. CD4 naive and memory got three plates each, CD8 naive two, CD8 memory one. Overall study findings and caveats: Though the depth was large, rarefaction showed that sorted-subset sequencing was incomplete.

Terminally differentiated effector memory CD45RA+ cells were left out of the naive CD8 fraction, which was CD45RO-negative and positively selected for CCR7. Repertoires were generated with immunoSEQ multiplex PCR, while TCRdb's copy carries only in-frame clones and drops some. Among fewer than 700,000 clones listed, about 95% were seen once. Note on this clone: The antigen is unknown.

V gave up 5 bases and J gave up 0 bases; unmatched junction bases: 7. The CDR3 length is 17 residues. CDR1 is SNHLY and CDR2 is FYNNEI in the germline V gene. This clonotype was sampled from a woman aged 30 to 39 in good health. The chain uses TRBV2 and TRBJ2-6, with 7 positions matching TRBD1. Material: naive CD8+ T cells sorted from blood. In DNA, the CDR3 is TGTGCCAGCAGTCCGAACAGGGGACCCTCTGGGGCCAACGTCCTGACTTTC. The encoded protein is CASSPNRGPSGANVLTF.